The entry below gives a single TCR beta chain sequence along with its context. These data belong to a study of T cells expressing NK-cell markers. In the study overall: From sorted CD3+CD56+NKG2C+, CD3+CD56+NKG2C- and CD3+CD56-NKG2C+ T cells came the TCR beta repertoires.

The CDR3 covers 14 residues. Template switching by 5'RACE with UMIs generated the TCR beta cDNA. TCRdb re-called the 5' RACE reads, yielding one record per CDR3 amino acid sequence without DNA. The record lists roughly 120,000 distinct CDR3 sequences, of which the ten most abundant hold roughly 18%. The receptor was isolated from a woman aged 18 to 75 in good health. The rearrangement links TRBV12-3 or TRBV12-4 to TRBJ2-3; the TRBD2 assignment by TCRdb is unverifiable without DNA. Input material: blood T cells: a sorted CD56 or NKG2C T cell subset, CD4+ or CD8+ T cells, or bulk PBMC T cells (not recorded which). The chain's CDR3 is CASTEEDYTDTQYF.